Each of the 6 T cell receptor beta chains below was sequenced from the same sample in a study of T cell repertoires in cytomegalovirus infection. Their specific antigens are unknown. One entry per CDR3 protein, called by TCRdb with MiXCR from the reads. This table holds about 920,000 distinct CDR3 sequences, roughly a third found once. The input for sequencing was cultured CD8+ T cells from PBMCs, taken from culture after CMV antigen stimulation. The origin of the receptors is a human donor in good health (CMV status not recorded). Some clones in this sample may be carry-over from other donors' samples.

This rearrangement joins TRBV6-1 to TRBJ1-1; D not resolved. Germline CDR1 and CDR2: MNHNS and SASEGT. This CDR3 has 14 residues. V shed 1 base and J shed 3 bases, with 9 bases lying between them. The CDR3 DNA reads as TGTGCCAGCAGTGAAGATGCGTTGGACACTGAAGCTTTCTTT. Encoded protein: CASSEDALDTEAFF.

The chain links TRBV20-1 to TRBJ2-1; the match to TRBD1 covers 7 bases. In germline, CDR1 is DFQATT, CDR2 SNEGSKA (reference sequence). There are 14 residues in the CDR3. Losses at the gene ends were 6 bases for V and 8 bases for J; bases not matched to a gene: 13. CDR3 amino acids: CSARDSKLSYEQFF. The DNA for the CDR3 is TGCAGTGCCCGGGACAGTAAATTATCATATGAGCAGTTCTTC.

This sequence joins TRBV10-3 and TRBJ2-1; 15 positions agree with TRBD2. After removal of 0 bases from V and 4 bases from J, the junction contained 10 bases not matched to a gene. Germline V gene lookup returns CDR1 ENHRY and CDR2 SYGVKD. The CDR3 spans 20 residues. The CDR3 DNA reads TGTGCCATCAGTGAGTCTGGGACTAGCGGGGGGACCCTTGGTTACAATGAGCAGTTCTTC. The encoded protein is CAISESGTSGGTLGYNEQFF.

The rearrangement links TRBV12-3 or TRBV12-4 to TRBJ1-1; TRBD1 matches at 7 bases. The CDR3 runs 16 residues. V lost 5 bases and J lost 5; bases outside the gene matches: 14. As DNA, the CDR3 is TGTGCCAGCAGTGAGCAGGGACAGCGCAAGGGGACTGAAGCTTTCTTT. The encoded protein is CASSEQGQRKGTEAFF.

The V and J genes are TRBV5-8 and TRBJ2-2; tentatively, D is TRBD2 (5 bases). Trimming pared 2 bases from V and 5 bases from J, leaving 16 bases between. The CDR3 runs to 16 residues. CDR1 and CDR2 from the germline V gene are SGHTS and YDEGEE. The CDR3 reads CASSFPFEGGTGELFF. The DNA of the CDR3 is TGTGCCAGCAGCTTCCCGTTCGAGGGTGGGACCGGGGAGCTGTTTTTT.

The sample holds a few counts of this clonotype. The V gene is TRBV7-3, the J gene TRBJ1-3, with no clear D. This CDR3 comprises 16 residues. Germline V CDR1 and CDR2: SGHTA, FQGTGA. V was shortened by 2 bases and J by 0 bases, with 11 bases between the two germline ends. CDR3 coding DNA: TGTGCCAGCAGCTTATTCATCCTGCGCTCTGGAAACACCATATATTTT. Translating it yields CASSLFILRSGNTIYF.